These 6 T cell receptor beta chains share one sample of origin, sequenced in a study of CD8+ T cells in alopecia areata. Sequencing used cDNA as its template, made by extracting RNA and reverse transcribing it. Assay used: immunoSEQ multiplex PCR; TCRdb lists only in-frame clones, some missing. The data contain about 110,000 clones, 58% of them singletons. The sample comprised NKG2D-low CD8+ T cells sorted from blood. The receptors derive from a human donor with alopecia areata.

The chain joins TRBV29-1 to TRBJ1-2, with TRBD1 as a possible D gene (5 bases). Per the germline V gene, CDR1 is SQVTM and CDR2 is ANQGSEA. CDR3 length: 13 residues. Trimming shortened V by 6 bases and J by 8 bases, and 19 bases separated the two germline ends. Here the CDR3 reads CSVDQGLLLGYTF. In DNA form, the CDR3 reads TGCAGCGTGGACCAGGGTCTCTTGCTAGGCTACACCTTC.

This sequence joins TRBV28 and TRBJ2-7; either TRBD1 or TRBD2 may fit D (6 bases each). The V and J ends lost 4 bases and 6 bases respectively, with 22 bases between them. This CDR3 has 16 residues. Per the germline V gene, CDR1 is MDHEN and CDR2 is SYDVKM. The CDR3 nucleotides are TGTGCCAGCAGTTCCCTGGAGGGGGAGATCTTCGGCGAGCAGTACTTC. Encoded protein: CASSSLEGEIFGEQYF.

This chain joins TRBV29-1 and TRBJ2-5; the match to TRBD1 covers 8 bases. The CDR3 is 16 residues long. Germline V gives CDR1 SQVTM, CDR2 ANQGSEA. V gave up 0 bases and J gave up 5 bases; unmatched junction bases: 11. CDR3 protein: CSVEDGGQGGQETQYF. The CDR3 coding sequence is TGCAGCGTTGAAGATGGAGGACAGGGTGGACAGGAGACCCAGTACTTC.

The chain employs TRBV29-1 and TRBJ1-1, with D possibly being TRBD1 (6 bases). The germline V and J ends were trimmed by 7 bases and 0 bases, with 12 bases remaining between them. The CDR3 extends over 13 amino acids. Germline assignment: CDR1 SQVTM and CDR2 ANQGSEA. The CDR3 region has the DNA TGCAGCGCTAATGGACAGTTGAACACTGAAGCTTTCTTT. This codes for CSANGQLNTEAFF.

This clone was counted between two and nine times. The V gene is TRBV4-2, the J gene TRBJ2-3; TRBD2 might be the D (6 bases). Germline assignment: CDR1 LGHNA and CDR2 YNFKEQ. The CDR3 contains 16 residues. V was pared by 0 bases and J by 0 bases, with 10 bases between. The CDR3 nucleotides read TGTGCCAGCAGCCAAGATTTAGCGGTGAGCACAGATACGCAGTATTTT. The encoded protein is CASSQDLAVSTDTQYF.

The rearrangement links TRBV5-1 to TRBJ2-7, with D uncertain. The CDR3 totals 13 residues. Per the germline V gene, CDR1 is SGHRS and CDR2 is YFSETQ. V was pared by 0 bases and J by 2 bases, with 6 bases between. This CDR3 is CASSLGPTYEQYF. CDR3 DNA: TGCGCCAGCAGCTTGGGACCTACCTACGAGCAGTACTTC.